What follows are 7 T cell receptor beta chains derived from one specimen sequenced in a study of OX40 agonist ivuxolimab in advanced cancers. TCRdb's copy holds only in-frame clones and misses some; the assay was immunoSEQ multiplex PCR. The sample records about 80,000 clones, over 85% being singletons. Sample: CD4+ or CD8+ T cells sorted from blood, taken in a trial of the OX40 agonist ivuxolimab. The receptors were sampled from an adult with an advanced solid tumor such as melanoma, head and neck, liver or kidney cancer.

The genes are TRBV6-1 and TRBJ1-2, with TRBD1 matching 9 bases. This CDR3 has 16 amino acids. Germline V lookup: CDR1 MNHNS, CDR2 SASEGT. Germline trimming cut 4 bases from V and 5 bases from J; bases unmatched to any gene: 11. This CDR3 reads CASSAPGQGVIYGYTF. As DNA, the CDR3 is TGTGCCAGCAGTGCCCCGGGACAGGGAGTAATTTATGGCTACACCTTC.

The V and J genes are TRBV28 and TRBJ2-5; 14 nucleotides line up with TRBD2. V shed 4 bases, J shed 4 bases, and the junction held 8 bases outside the gene matches. The length of the CDR3 is 17 residues. The germline V gene has CDR1 MDHEN and CDR2 SYDVKM. The CDR3 spells CASSYEAGLAGGETQYF. CDR3 DNA sequence: TGTGCCAGCAGTTACGAAGCCGGACTAGCGGGAGGAGAGACCCAGTACTTC.

The V and J genes are TRBV7-2 and TRBJ2-7; D might be TRBD1 (5 bases). The CDR3 sequence is 13 residues long. The germline V and J ends were trimmed by 5 bases and 7 bases, with 15 bases remaining between them. Germline V lookup: CDR1 SGHTA, CDR2 FQGNSA. DNA of the CDR3: TGTGCCAGCAGCCCGACACCGGCAGGGGAGCAGTACTTC. Its protein product is CASSPTPAGEQYF.

The chain links TRBV5-4 to TRBJ2-2, with D perhaps TRBD1 (6 bases). The CDR3 sequence is 13 residues long. V lost 5 bases and J lost 6, with 11 bases in between. Germline V lookup: CDR1 SGHNT, CDR2 YYREEE (reference sequence). The CDR3 reads CASSYPGAGELFF. The CDR3, as DNA: TGTGCCAGCAGTTACCCAGGGGCCGGGGAGCTGTTTTTT.

The chain employs TRBV27 and TRBJ2-1; 8 bases match TRBD2. Germline trimming cut 3 bases from V and 6 bases from J; bases unmatched to any gene: 7. CDR3 length: 15 residues. Germline V gene sequence: CDR1 MNHEY, CDR2 SMNVEV (reference sequence). CDR3 residues: CASSFTGGPGNEQFF. The CDR3 bases are TGTGCCAGCAGTTTTACGGGAGGGCCCGGCAATGAGCAGTTCTTC.

This chain's CDR3 is CASKQSGSSTDTQYF. The DNA for the CDR3 is TGTGCCAGCAAGCAGAGCGGGAGCAGCACAGATACGCAGTATTTT. The chain employs TRBV27 and TRBJ2-3; 8 bases fit TRBD2. This CDR3 is built from 15 residues. From germline, CDR1 is MNHEY and CDR2 SMNVEV (reference sequence). Unmatched junction bases numbered 6, after V lost 7 bases and J lost 0 bases.

The gene calls are TRBV11-2 and TRBJ2-3; D remains unclear. The germline V and J ends were trimmed by 5 bases and 2 bases, with 8 bases remaining between them. This CDR3 has 13 residues. CDR1 is SGHAT and CDR2 is FQNNGV in the germline V gene. The CDR3 nucleotides read TGTGCCAGCAGCGTTGGATTCACAGATACGCAGTATTTT. It is translated as CASSVGFTDTQYF.